Listed below are T cell receptor beta chains from one sample, sequenced in a study of T-cell reconstitution after alpha-beta-depleted transplantation in children. TCRdb processed the PCR reads anew with MiXCR; each CDR3 protein has one entry. Here the sample spans 550,000 to 800,000 distinct CDR3 sequences, around 13% being singletons. The material was PBMCs, obtained before TCRalphabeta/CD19-depleted stem cell transplant. The receptors derive from a girl aged 2-10 years with congenital amegakaryocytic thrombocytopenia, due to receive a stem cell transplant. Both conserved end residues are trimmed from each CDR3. Some rows mark clone size as missing; the rest say once, few, many or name a class of expanded clone.

TRBJ2-3 many TRBV25-1 13 ASSDLLAGEDTQY
TRBJ1-1 many TRBV20-1 11 SARKGGSSEAF
TRBJ1-6 . TRBV3-1 15 ASSQGYTGPEDSPLH
TRBJ2-3 few TRBV5-1 15 ASSLDPSGRAGDTQY
TRBJ1-5 few TRBV7-8 12 ASSLRQGRQPQH
TRBJ2-5 few TRBV3-1 14 ASSPSTPFFQETQY
TRBJ2-6 few TRBV20-1 10 SAATGANVLT
TRBJ2-3 few TRBV5-1 11 ASSLDGEYTQY
TRBJ1-2 . TRBV21-1 11 ASSPGERNGYT
TRBJ2-7 many TRBV5-1 14 ASSFLIGTEGYEQY
TRBJ2-3 . TRBV7-6 10 ASSHLVDTQY
TRBJ2-5 few TRBV24-1 13 ATSDLQGTGETQY
TRBJ2-1 few TRBV18 12 ASSLDAGNNEQF
TRBJ2-5 many TRBV11-1 12 ASSAGLIQETQY
TRBJ2-1 . TRBV29-1 11 SVAGRAHNEQF
TRBJ1-2 many TRBV14 14 ASSQEYDGTEYGYT
TRBJ1-1 few TRBV27 11 ASSDGFGTEAF
TRBJ2-3 . TRBV28 13 ASNPPGGSTDTQY
TRBJ2-1 . TRBV12-5 13 ASGLVKTRGNEQF
TRBJ2-7 . TRBV5-6 12 ASSLSAFIYEQY
TRBJ2-2 many TRBV28 10 ATRLNTGELF
TRBJ2-7 few TRBV19 13 ASSTPSYHSYEQY
TRBJ2-4 many TRBV20-1 13 SARDSTVPKNIQY
TRBJ2-2 few TRBV7-8 13 ATPRGAGWTGELF
TRBJ2-7 few TRBV12-3/TRBV12-4 13 ASSQTSGRPYEQY
TRBJ2-5 few TRBV2 9 AGTFGETQY
TRBJ1-2 many TRBV29-1 9 SVGTGSGYT
TRBJ2-7 many TRBV6-2/TRBV6-3 10 ASSFPDIEQY
TRBJ2-3 few TRBV5-1 14 ASSAPREFRTDTQY
TRBJ2-7 . TRBV10-1 11 ASSAVTGVEQY
TRBJ2-6 many TRBV5-1 13 ASSLKISGANVLT
TRBJ2-7 . TRBV20-1 12 SARDRASSYEQY
TRBJ2-1 many TRBV12-3/TRBV12-4 12 ASRTGLARHEQF
TRBJ2-7 few TRBV3-1 11 ASSRDLNYEQY
TRBJ2-3 many TRBV5-1 12 ASSATSVSDTQY
TRBJ2-3 many TRBV29-1 11 SVVGRYTDTQY
TRBJ2-1 . TRBV7-8 15 ASSINPRDSSGNEQF
TRBJ2-1 many TRBV12-3/TRBV12-4 14 ASSFQREWSYNEQF
TRBJ2-2 many TRBV5-5 10 ASSLNSYGLF
TRBJ2-1 . TRBV7-9 13 ASSPIAGPIYEQF
TRBJ2-3 many TRBV5-1 12 ASSSSRDTDTQY
TRBJ2-7 . TRBV10-3 13 AIRNRDSDSYEQY
TRBJ1-4 many TRBV20-1 11 SARGDGYEKLF
TRBJ2-7 . TRBV12-3/TRBV12-4 12 ASSCRDSSYEQY
TRBJ1-1 many TRBV20-1 11 SASKDSPPEAF
TRBJ2-7 few TRBV7-2 13 ASSLARGWLYEQY
TRBJ1-4 many TRBV28 13 ASSGSDRINEKLF
TRBJ1-4 few TRBV7-9 12 ASSLFSRNEKLF
TRBJ2-4 . TRBV7-2 7 ASSLKGG
TRBJ2-7 few TRBV2 12 ASSDGTASYEQY
TRBJ2-1 many TRBV7-7 12 ASSLLGKYNEQF
TRBJ1-1 . TRBV6-5 12 ASSYQRESTEAF
TRBJ1-2 . TRBV20-1 13 SASLLGEGNYGYT
TRBJ2-5 many TRBV24-1 13 ATSDFGGRVETQY
TRBJ2-5 . TRBV5-6 10 ASRREFETQY
TRBJ2-7 . TRBV7-6 14 ASSFRDRVGAYGQY
TRBJ2-4 many TRBV5-1 14 ASSLGQGLAKNIQY
TRBJ1-3 few TRBV5-6 15 ASSFIIRHHSGNTIY
TRBJ1-4 few TRBV6-1 11 ASIRDINEKLF